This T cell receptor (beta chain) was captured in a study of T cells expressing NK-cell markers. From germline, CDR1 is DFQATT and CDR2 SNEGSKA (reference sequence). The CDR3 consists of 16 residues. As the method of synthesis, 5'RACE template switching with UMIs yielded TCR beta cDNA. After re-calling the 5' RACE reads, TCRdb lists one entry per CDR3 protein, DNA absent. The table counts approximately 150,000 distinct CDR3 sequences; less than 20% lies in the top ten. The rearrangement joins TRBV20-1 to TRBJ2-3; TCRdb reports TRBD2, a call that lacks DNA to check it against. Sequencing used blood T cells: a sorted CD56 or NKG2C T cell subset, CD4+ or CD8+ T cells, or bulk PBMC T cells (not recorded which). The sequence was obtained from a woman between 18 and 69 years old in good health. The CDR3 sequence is CSGPDRSDSSTDTQYF.